This record covers a single T cell receptor beta chain. The V end lost 4 bases, the J end lost 0 bases, and 10 bases lay between the germline ends. Germline assignment: CDR1 SNHLY and CDR2 FYNNEI. This CDR3 is 14 amino acids long. TCRdb's copy holds only in-frame clones and misses some; the assay was immunoSEQ multiplex PCR. Of about 38,000 clones in the sample, about 91% were seen once. This specimen belongs to a study of T cell changes during pregnancy in multiple sclerosis. The receptor was isolated from a female donor with multiple sclerosis, enrolled in a pregnancy study. Specimen: CD8+ T cells from peripheral blood mononuclear cells, collected after pregnancy. The gene calls are TRBV2 and TRBJ2-7, with D uncertain. CDR3 DNA: TGTGCCAGCAGTGCTGCAGGCAGCTCCTACGAGCAGTACTTC. Amino acids: CASSAAGSSYEQYF.